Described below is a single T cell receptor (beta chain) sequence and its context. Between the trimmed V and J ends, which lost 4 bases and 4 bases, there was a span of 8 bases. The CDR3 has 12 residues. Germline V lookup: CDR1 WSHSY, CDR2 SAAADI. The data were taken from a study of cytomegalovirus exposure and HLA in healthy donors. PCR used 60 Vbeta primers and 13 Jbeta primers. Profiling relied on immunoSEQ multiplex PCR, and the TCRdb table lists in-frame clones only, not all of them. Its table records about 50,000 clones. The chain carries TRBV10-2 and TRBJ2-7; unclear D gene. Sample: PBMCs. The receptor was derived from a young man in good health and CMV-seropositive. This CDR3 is CASSVLSYEQYF. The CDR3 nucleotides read TGCGCCAGCAGTGTTCTGTCTTACGAGCAGTACTTC.